Sequencing of this T cell receptor (beta chain) was carried out in a study of T cells in Graves' hyperthyroidism and ophthalmopathy. TCR beta CDR3 regions were amplified from RNA. The primer set for the first-round RT-PCR of the TCR CDR3 was HTBI. TCRdb itself ran the multiplex PCR reads through MiXCR, one entry per CDR3 protein. The table records approximately 400,000 distinct CDR3 sequences, around 25% of them present only once. Only a few counts were recorded for this clonotype. Exclusion followed for patients with uncontrolled infection, other autoimmune disease, pregnancy or lactation. Sequencing used blood. This TCR came from a man aged 45-60 years with Graves' hyperthyroidism.

The chain's CDR3 is CASSQAQYTGELFF. The CDR3 DNA reads as TGTGCCAGCAGCCAAGCACAGTACACCGGGGAGCTGTTTTTT. The gene calls are TRBV3-1 and TRBJ2-2, with D hard to call. The germline gives CDR1 LGHDT, CDR2 YNNKEL (reference sequence). The CDR3 is 14 residues long. The ends were cut back, 1 base at V and 3 bases at J, with 6 bases in the middle.